This TCR beta chain was obtained from a study of beta chain features in type 1 diabetes. Remarks on this clone: The antigen remains unidentified.

TCRB transcripts that were expressed got sequenced, as all of the isolated RNA had been reverse transcribed. Clones were read by immunoSEQ multiplex PCR, and TCRdb kept only the in-frame ones, dropping some. The sample carries 130,000 or so clones, around 9% recorded once. Study-wide results and caveats: All four CD4+ subsets of Type 1 diabetes patients contained TCRB CDR3s that were moderately but significantly shorter.

Sequences were obtained from central memory CD4+ T cells from blood. The TCR was taken from a man aged 25 to 45 with type 1 diabetes.

The CDR3 here is CASSYLAGGLSNEQFF. CDR3 nucleotides: TGTGCCAGCAGCTATCTAGCGGGGGGCCTTAGCAATGAGCAGTTCTTC. This chain connects TRBV5-4 to TRBJ2-1; 11 nucleotides match TRBD2. Trimming took 3 bases from V and 6 from J; bases not matched to a gene: 8. Germline V CDR1 and CDR2: SGHNT, YYREEE (reference sequence). The CDR3 has 16 amino acids.